The 25 T cell receptor beta chains in this list originate from one sample, sequenced in a study of a mutant IDH1 vaccine in newly diagnosed glioma. Time point specified: week 5, during vaccination. Doses comprised 300 ug of mutant IDH1 20-mer peptide each, plus topical imiquimod. The method was immunoSEQ multiplex PCR; TCRdb's version includes in-frame clones alone and lacks a portion of them. The sample has 25,000 to 30,000 clones; approximately 80% are singletons. Antigens of these TCRs are unknown. The starting material was PBMCs, obtained from a glioma patient whose treatment included an IDH1 peptide vaccine. The origin of the receptors is a man in his forties with glioma.

The chain is built from TRBV7-8 and TRBJ1-1, with D maybe TRBD1 (6 bases). Germline values: CDR1 SGHVS, CDR2 FQNEAQ. The CDR3 is made up of 14 amino acids. V lost 1 base and J lost 13, with 19 bases in between. CDR3: CASSLDRERPENFF. Written as DNA, the CDR3 is TGTGCCAGCAGCTTAGACAGGGAACGTCCGGAAAATTTCTTT. The complete variable domain, with remaining parts taken from reference TRBV7-8 and TRBJ1-1, reads GAGVSQSPRYKVAKRGQDVALRCDPISGHVSLFWYQQALGQGPEFLTYFQNEAQLDKSGLPSDRFFAERPEGSVSTLKIQRTQQEDSAVYLCASSLDRERPENFFGQGTRLTVV.

The chain links TRBV7-6 to TRBJ1-4, with 7 bases identical to TRBD1. Germline-derived CDR1 and CDR2 are SGHVS and FNYEAQ. The V and J ends lost 3 bases and 8 bases, in that order; junction bases with no gene match: 12. The CDR3 has 16 amino acids. CDR3 residues: CASSFRERGPGEKLFF. Written as DNA, the CDR3 is TGTGCCAGCAGCTTTAGAGAGAGGGGGCCGGGGGAAAAACTGTTTTTT.

J is TRBJ2-2 and V is TRBV5-4; D unresolved. The CDR3 has 13 amino acids. V was clipped by 1 base and J by 7 bases, with 8 bases between them. The germline V gene encodes CDR1 SGHNT and CDR2 YYREEE (reference sequence). Here the CDR3 DNA reads TGTGCCAGCAGCTTGAGAGGTAACGGGGAGCTGTTTTTT. Translation gives CASSLRGNGELFF.

The chain couples TRBV5-1 to TRBJ2-7; TRBD2 is a possible D gene (6 bases). In germline, CDR1 is SGHRS, CDR2 YFSETQ. The CDR3 has 15 residues. Trimming removed 0 bases from V and 1 base from J, with 11 bases in between. The CDR3 sequence is CASSLVFGGSYEQYF. The CDR3 DNA reads TGCGCCAGCAGCTTGGTATTCGGGGGATCCTACGAGCAGTACTTC.

The chain couples TRBV4-1 to TRBJ2-7; D not certain. V was clipped by 0 bases and J by 2 bases, with 14 bases between them. The germline V gene encodes CDR1 MGHRA and CDR2 YSYEKL. The CDR3 runs to 16 residues. The CDR3 protein is CASSQDYGRLTYEQYF. In DNA form, the CDR3 reads TGCGCCAGCAGCCAAGATTATGGACGGCTTACCTACGAGCAGTACTTC.

The chain links TRBV30 to TRBJ1-6; 8 nucleotides agree with TRBD1. V was clipped by 4 bases and J by 10 bases; unmatched bases: 12. Germline V gives CDR1 GTSNPN, CDR2 SVGIG (reference sequence). CDR3 length: 15 amino acids. CDR3 region: CAWKGQAVLGSPLHF. CDR3 sequence (DNA): TGTGCCTGGAAGGGACAGGCGGTCCTTGGATCACCCCTCCACTTT.

The CDR3 nucleotides are TGTGCCAGCTCACCGGGGGGGAGCTCCTACGAGCAGTACTTC. Protein: CASSPGGSSYEQYF. V and J are TRBV18 and TRBJ2-7, with TRBD2 matching 7 bases. J gave up 0 bases and V 3 bases, and 2 bases lay outside the gene matches. CDR1 KGHSH and CDR2 LQKENI come from the germline V gene. The CDR3 spans 14 residues.

This clone is medium-sized (0.01 to 0.1%) by share. This chain links TRBV7-9 with TRBJ1-5, with TRBD1 matching over 8 bases. The V gene's germline CDR1 is SEHNR and CDR2 FQNEAQ (reference sequence). The junction had 7 bases not matched to a gene; V was cut back by 5 bases and J by 1 base. The CDR3 consists of 16 residues. The CDR3 region has the DNA TGTGCCAGCAGCACCGGACAGGGCGGGAGCAATCAGCCCCAGCATTTT. The encoded protein is CASSTGQGGSNQPQHF.

J is TRBJ1-2 and V is TRBV6-6; maybe TRBD1 (6 bases). The V gene lost 5 bases and the J gene lost 6 bases, with 13 bases spanning the gap. The germline V gene has CDR1 MNHNY and CDR2 SVGAGI (reference sequence). This CDR3 is 13 amino acids long. CDR3: CASSRGAGDGYTF. The CDR3 region has the DNA TGTGCCAGCAGTAGGGGGGCAGGGGATGGCTACACCTTC.

The rearrangement uses TRBV2 and TRBJ2-3; 8 positions agree with TRBD2. Trimming at V came to 6 bases and at J to 3 bases, leaving 17 bases not matched to a gene. Per the germline V gene, CDR1 is SNHLY and CDR2 is FYNNEI. The length of the CDR3 is 18 residues. The CDR3 sequence: CASSVSGGAGVRTDTQYF. The CDR3, as DNA: TGTGCCAGCAGCGTTTCGGGGGGGGCGGGAGTGAGGACAGATACGCAGTATTTT.

Only a few counts were recorded for this clone. The chain carries TRBV10-3 and TRBJ1-1; D uncertain. This CDR3 is built from 11 residues. The germline CDR1 and CDR2 sequences are ENHRY and SYGVKD. Trimming left V 7 bases short and J 7 bases short, with 10 bases between. The chain's CDR3 is CAIKGEGEAFF. As DNA, the CDR3 is TGTGCCATCAAAGGTGAGGGTGAAGCTTTCTTT.

This clone occurred a few times. V usage is TRBV7-9 and J usage is TRBJ2-3, with 8 bases fitting TRBD2. CDR1 and CDR2 (germline): SEHNR, FQNEAQ (reference sequence). The J segment lost 4 bases and the V segment lost 5 bases, leaving 5 bases of the junction unmatched. CDR3 size: 14 residues. The CDR3 sequence is CASSRTSMADTQYF. The CDR3 region has the DNA TGTGCCAGCAGCCGGACTAGCATGGCAGATACGCAGTATTTT.

The V gene is TRBV2, the J gene TRBJ2-7, with 9 positions matching TRBD1. There are 13 residues in the CDR3. With V trimmed by 6 bases and J by 9 bases, 9 bases remained unmatched. Germline-derived CDR1 and CDR2 are SNHLY and FYNNEI. CDR3 protein: CASRPGQGFGQYF. The DNA for the CDR3 is TGTGCCAGCAGGCCGGGACAGGGCTTCGGGCAGTACTTC.

This sequence joins TRBV21-1 and TRBJ1-2; the DNA was not compared with TRBD1, the D call given in the table. TRBV21-1 is a recognized pseudogene. The CDR3 covers 15 residues. CDR3 coding DNA: TGTGCCAGCAGCAAACGCCAGGCATCTAACTATGGCTACACCTTC. Its protein is CASSKRQASNYGYTF.

This clone was seen only a few times. This chain joins TRBV19 and TRBJ1-1; D might be TRBD1 (5 bases). V dropped 8 bases and J dropped 4 bases, with 17 bases sitting between them. The CDR3 is 14 residues long. Germline V gene lookup returns CDR1 LNHDA and CDR2 SQIVND (reference sequence). In DNA form, the CDR3 reads TGTGCCAGTCTACTTACAGGAACTGGCACTGAAGCTTTCTTT. Protein sequence: CASLLTGTGTEAFF.

This CDR3 is CASSLDPVGGELFF. In nucleotides, the CDR3 is TGTGCCAGCAGCTTAGACCCAGTAGGGGGGGAGCTGTTTTTT. The V call is TRBV11-3, the J call TRBJ2-2; no clear D. Between the trimmed V and J ends, which lost 0 bases and 8 bases, there was a span of 10 bases. The CDR3 is 14 amino acids. Per germline, CDR1 SGHNT and CDR2 YENEEA.

V and J are TRBV5-8 and TRBJ1-4; unclear D gene. Germline V lookup: CDR1 SGHTS, CDR2 YDEGEE. The CDR3 runs 13 residues. Trimming removed 0 bases from V and 5 bases from J, with 5 bases in between. CDR3 sequence: CASSLEGNEKLFF. In DNA form, the CDR3 reads TGTGCCAGCAGCTTGGAAGGAAATGAAAAACTGTTTTTT.

The V gene is TRBV6-6, the J gene TRBJ1-5; D might be TRBD1 (5 bases). This CDR3 is built from 15 residues. Trimming pared 7 bases from V and 3 bases from J, leaving 16 bases between. Per germline, CDR1 MNHNY and CDR2 SVGAGI (reference sequence). CDR3 DNA: TGTGCCAGCAAATCGGTCTGGGGGGACAATCAGCCCCAGCATTTT. This gives the protein CASKSVWGDNQPQHF.

This clone has a single count. The chain joins TRBV11-2 to TRBJ2-2; D ambiguous. This CDR3 has 15 amino acids. The germline V gene has CDR1 SGHAT and CDR2 FQNNGV. Trimming took off 2 bases at V and 6 bases at J, with 13 bases between the two ends. This chain's CDR3 is CASSLFVSSAGELFF. CDR3 nucleotides: TGTGCCAGCAGCTTATTCGTTAGTTCCGCCGGGGAGCTGTTTTTT.

The chain combines TRBV30 with TRBJ1-5; 7 bases line up with TRBD1. Looked up from germline, CDR1 is GTSNPN and CDR2 is SVGIG (reference sequence). CDR3 size: 14 residues. With V trimmed by 1 base and J by 7 bases, 7 bases remained unmatched. CDR3 sequence (DNA): TGTGCCTGGAGTGGGGGACAGCGAGGACAGCCCCAGCATTTT. This codes for CAWSGGQRGQPQHF.

The CDR3 DNA sequence: TGTGCCAGCAGTTTATCACGGAGCCAAGAGACCCAGTACTTC. This encodes CASSLSRSQETQYF. The chain carries TRBV27 and TRBJ2-5; no firm D call. This CDR3 comprises 14 residues. Germline assignment: CDR1 MNHEY and CDR2 SMNVEV (reference sequence). Trimming left V 0 bases short and J 1 base short, with 6 bases between.

The genes are TRBV10-2 and TRBJ2-7; 7 bases are shared with TRBD1. CDR1 and CDR2 (germline): WSHSY, SAAADI. This CDR3 region has 13 residues. CDR3 loop: CASREYRGTEQYV. The CDR3 DNA sequence: TGCGCCAGCAGAGAGTACAGGGGAACCGAGCAGTACGTC.

The chain is built from TRBV28 and TRBJ1-1, with 8 positions matching TRBD1. With V trimmed by 6 bases and J by 4 bases, 4 bases remained unmatched. This CDR3 is built from 13 residues. The germline V gene encodes CDR1 MDHEN and CDR2 SYDVKM. CDR3 protein: CASSSTGGTEAFF. CDR3 nucleotide sequence: TGTGCCAGCAGCTCAACAGGGGGCACTGAAGCTTTCTTT. Looking up the rest from reference TRBV28 and TRBJ1-1 gives the full variable domain: DVKVTQSSRYLVKRTGEKVFLECVQDMDHENMFWYRQDPGLGLRLIYFSYDVKMKEKGDIPEGYSVSREKKERFSLILESASTNQTSMYLCASSSTGGTEAFFGQGTRLTVV.

V gene TRBV6-6 combines with J gene TRBJ2-7; D is undetermined. V was clipped by 0 bases and J by 0 bases, with 12 bases between them. CDR1 MNHNY and CDR2 SVGAGI come from the germline V gene (reference sequence). The CDR3 runs 16 residues. The CDR3 region has the DNA TGTGCCAGCAGTTACTCCGGCGGAAGATCCTCCTACGAGCAGTACGTC. Encoded protein: CASSYSGGRSSYEQYV.

The V gene is TRBV7-8, the J gene TRBJ1-3; 9 positions agree with TRBD1. CDR1 SGHVS and CDR2 FQNEAQ come from the germline V gene. The CDR3 runs to 16 residues. The trim removed 1 base at V and 5 bases at J, leaving 6 bases unmatched. This CDR3 reads CASSLDLQGARNTIYF. Written as DNA, the CDR3 is TGTGCCAGCAGCTTAGACCTACAGGGGGCTAGAAACACCATATATTTT.